This T cell receptor (beta chain) appears in the sequencing data of a study of T cell changes during pregnancy in multiple sclerosis. In germline, CDR1 is SGHRS, CDR2 YFSETQ. This CDR3 spans 14 amino acids. The junction had 4 bases not matched to a gene; V was cut back by 2 bases and J by 3 bases. TCRdb keeps only in-frame clones here, not all; method: immunoSEQ multiplex PCR. The table lists about 40,000 clones, about 90% of them singletons, with over 0.75% in the top ten. This chain connects TRBV5-1 to TRBJ2-5; TRBD1 matches at 7 bases. The sample here was CD4+ T cells from peripheral blood mononuclear cells, taken before pregnancy. This clonotype was sampled from a female donor with multiple sclerosis, enrolled in a pregnancy study. CDR3 residues: CASSLPQGKETQYF. The CDR3 coding sequence is TGCGCCAGCAGCTTACCACAGGGGAAAGAGACCCAGTACTTC.